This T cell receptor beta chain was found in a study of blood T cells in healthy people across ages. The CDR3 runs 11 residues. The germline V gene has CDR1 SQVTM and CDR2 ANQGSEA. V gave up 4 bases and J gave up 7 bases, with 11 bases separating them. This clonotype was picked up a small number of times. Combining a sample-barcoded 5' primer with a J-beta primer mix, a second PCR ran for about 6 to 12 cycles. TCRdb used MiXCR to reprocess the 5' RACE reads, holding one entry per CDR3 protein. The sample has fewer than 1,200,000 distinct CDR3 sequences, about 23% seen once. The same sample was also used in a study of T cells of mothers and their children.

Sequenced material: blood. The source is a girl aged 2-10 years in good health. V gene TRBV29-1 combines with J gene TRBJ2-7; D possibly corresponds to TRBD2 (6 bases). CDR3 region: CSVGLGGEQYF. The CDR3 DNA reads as TGCAGCGTTGGCCTAGGAGGGGAGCAGTACTTC.